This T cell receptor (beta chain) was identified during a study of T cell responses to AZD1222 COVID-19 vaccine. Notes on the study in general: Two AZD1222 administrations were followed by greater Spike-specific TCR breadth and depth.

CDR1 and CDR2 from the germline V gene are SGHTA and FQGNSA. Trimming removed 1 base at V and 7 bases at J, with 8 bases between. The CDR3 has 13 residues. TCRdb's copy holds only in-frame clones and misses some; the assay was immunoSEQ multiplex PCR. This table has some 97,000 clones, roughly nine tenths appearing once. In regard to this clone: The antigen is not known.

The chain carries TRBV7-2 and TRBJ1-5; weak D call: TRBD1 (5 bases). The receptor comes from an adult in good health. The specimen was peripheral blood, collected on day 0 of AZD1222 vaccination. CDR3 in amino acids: CASSLGGRQPQHF. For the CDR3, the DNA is TGTGCCAGCAGCTTAGGGGGGAGACAGCCCCAGCATTTT.